The 9 T cell receptor beta chains reported below all come from one sample, sequenced in a study of blood T cell repertoires in COVID-19. Clones were read by immunoSEQ multiplex PCR, and TCRdb kept only the in-frame ones, dropping some. This repertoire shows fewer than 150,000 clones, around 85% found once; its top ten account for approximately 5%. Sequenced material: peripheral blood. The receptor source for this set is a woman aged 55-70 years with COVID-19, enrolled during active disease.

V usage is TRBV7-9 and J usage is TRBJ2-7, with 8 bases aligning to TRBD2. V trimming: 2 bases; J trimming: 0 bases; junction bases outside the gene matches: 3. CDR3 length equals 15 residues. Germline loops: CDR1 SEHNR, CDR2 FQNEAQ (reference sequence). CDR3 residues: CASSLTGGASYEQYF. CDR3 coding DNA: TGTGCCAGCAGCTTAACCGGGGGGGCCTCCTACGAGCAGTACTTC.

The CDR3 sequence: CASARDTNQPQHF. In DNA form, the CDR3 reads TGTGCCAGCGCGAGGGACACCAATCAGCCCCAGCATTTT. This chain connects TRBV2 to TRBJ1-5; possible D gene TRBD1, 6 bases. Trimming removed 8 bases at V and 3 bases at J, with 11 bases between. The germline gives CDR1 SNHLY, CDR2 FYNNEI. The CDR3 runs 13 residues.

This clone came up a few times. The gene calls are TRBV19 and TRBJ1-3; unclear D gene. Trimming removed 3 bases from V and 0 bases from J, with 12 bases in between. Germline CDR1 and CDR2: LNHDA and SQIVND (reference sequence). This CDR3 comprises 16 residues. The CDR3: CASSMEGAFSGNTIYF. Here the CDR3 DNA reads TGTGCCAGTAGTATGGAGGGAGCTTTCTCTGGAAACACCATATATTTT.

This clone was seen once. The V and J genes are TRBV18 and TRBJ1-4; D unresolved. The CDR3 is 14 amino acids. The V gene's germline CDR1 is KGHSH and CDR2 LQKENI. Trimming took off 0 bases at V and 0 bases at J, with 2 bases between the two ends. CDR3 DNA: TGTGCCAGCTCACCACCCGCAACTAATGAAAAACTGTTTTTT. Its protein is CASSPPATNEKLFF.

The chain recombines TRBV7-9 with TRBJ2-1; 12 bases map to TRBD2. V was pared by 5 bases and J by 4 bases, with 6 bases of the junction left unmatched. The CDR3 loop spans 16 amino acids. CDR1 is SEHNR, CDR2 FQNEAQ, per germline (reference sequence). The CDR3 DNA sequence: TGTGCCAGCAGCCCCGCTAGCGGGGGGGCATACAATGAGCAGTTCTTC. As protein: CASSPASGGAYNEQFF.

The chain joins TRBV30 to TRBJ1-2; D not resolved. Germline V gene sequence: CDR1 GTSNPN, CDR2 SVGIG (reference sequence). The CDR3 extends over 11 amino acids. Deletions cut 3 bases from V and 2 bases from J, with 4 bases between. CDR3 nucleotides: TGTGCCTGGAGACTGAACTATGGCTACACCTTC. This encodes CAWRLNYGYTF.

This chain uses TRBV5-1 with TRBJ1-1; D perhaps matches TRBD1 (6 bases). The CDR3 consists of 15 residues. Germline V lookup: CDR1 SGHRS, CDR2 YFSETQ. V lost 3 bases, J lost 7 bases, and 19 bases lay in between. Written as DNA, the CDR3 is TGCGCCAGCAGCTATGGGGTCGGACAGCCCAGTGAAGCTTTCTTT. Amino acids: CASSYGVGQPSEAFF.

The chain has TRBV6-2 or TRBV6-3 and TRBJ1-5; D is undetermined. Trimming pared 2 bases from V and 4 bases from J, leaving 9 bases between. The length of the CDR3 is 14 residues. The germline V gene encodes CDR1 MNHEY and CDR2 SVGEGT. CDR3 in amino acids: CASSYVQLNQPQHF. The CDR3, as DNA: TGTGCCAGCAGTTACGTACAGCTTAATCAGCCCCAGCATTTT.

V is TRBV29-1 and J is TRBJ1-2; unclear D gene. From germline, CDR1 is SQVTM and CDR2 ANQGSEA. This CDR3 region has 14 residues. V was clipped by 3 bases and J by 3 bases, with 14 bases between them. The CDR3 coding sequence is TGCAGCGTTGACCTTCAGGATTTTTACTATGGCTACACCTTC. Its translation: CSVDLQDFYYGYTF.